Following are 15 T cell receptor beta chains from one sample sequenced in a study of shared clonotypes between healthy human individuals. The data were produced by immunoSEQ multiplex PCR, yet TCRdb's version contains in-frame clones alone and is incomplete. The table records over 2 million clones, roughly 96% of them present only once. The sample consisted of naive CD4+ T cells sorted from blood. Noted subset: CD45RA+ positively selected. Receptors originate from a man in his late teens or twenties in good health.

The chain's CDR3 is CAWSVGGNNSPLHF. The CDR3 DNA reads as TGTGCCTGGAGTGTCGGGGGGAATAATTCACCCCTCCACTTT. J is TRBJ1-6 and V is TRBV30; perhaps TRBD1 as D (5 bases). The V end lost 0 bases, the J end lost 5 bases, and 8 bases lay between the germline ends. In germline, CDR1 is GTSNPN, CDR2 SVGIG (reference sequence). The CDR3 runs 14 residues.

The chain uses TRBV7-8 and TRBJ2-7; maybe TRBD2 (5 bases). V was cut by 4 bases and J by 2 bases, with 21 bases left in between. CDR1 and CDR2 (germline): SGHVS, FQNEAQ. The CDR3 is 17 residues long. CDR3 DNA sequence: TGTGCCAGCAGCTCACCTCTACGGTGGGAGTTTCCCTACGAGCAGTACTTC. It encodes CASSSPLRWEFPYEQYF.

The V call is TRBV5-1, the J call TRBJ2-7; 9 bases match TRBD1. The germline V gene has CDR1 SGHRS and CDR2 YFSETQ. CDR3 length: 12 residues. V was clipped by 7 bases and J by 3 bases; unmatched bases: 2. The CDR3 region has the DNA TGCGCCAGCGGGACAGGGTACTACGAGCAGTACTTC. Its protein is CASGTGYYEQYF.

Turning to this clone: Other DNA sequences in the same sample also yield this CDR3. The chain employs TRBV9 and TRBJ2-5; D tentatively reads TRBD1 or TRBD2 (5 bases each). Germline V gene lookup returns CDR1 SGDLS and CDR2 YYNGEE. With 3 bases removed from V and 2 bases from J, the gap between germline ends came to 8 bases. The CDR3 extends over 13 amino acids. The CDR3 here is CASSGDRQETQYF. DNA for the CDR3: TGTGCCAGCAGCGGGGACCGGCAAGAGACCCAGTACTTC.

This clone was recorded once. This chain connects TRBV5-1 to TRBJ2-5; TRBD1 agrees at 8 bases. V dropped 4 bases and J dropped 1; count of bases not matched to a gene: 3. The CDR3 spans 14 residues. Per the germline V gene, CDR1 is SGHRS and CDR2 is YFSETQ. The CDR3 DNA reads as TGCGCCAGCAGCCACGGACAGGGCCAAGAGACCCAGTACTTC. Its translation: CASSHGQGQETQYF.

The gene calls are TRBV5-6 and TRBJ1-4; 10 bases agree with TRBD1. Germline assignment: CDR1 SGHDT and CDR2 YYEEEE. This CDR3 comprises 13 residues. V trimming: 4 bases; J trimming: 11 bases; junction bases outside the gene matches: 5. The CDR3 region has the DNA TGTGCCAGCAGCCAGACGGGACAGGGGAAACTGTTTTTT. It is translated as CASSQTGQGKLFF.

The chain is built from TRBV5-1 and TRBJ1-1; TRBD1 matches 7 bases. The CDR3 loop spans 13 amino acids. Trimming removed 6 bases from V and 5 bases from J; junction bases left unmatched: 7. Germline assignment: CDR1 SGHRS and CDR2 YFSETQ. CDR3 region: CASNEIQGTEAFF. Written as DNA, the CDR3 is TGCGCCAGCAACGAAATACAGGGGACTGAAGCTTTCTTT.

V gene TRBV4-1 combines with J gene TRBJ2-7; D could derive from TRBD1 or TRBD2 (5 bases each). The germline V gene has CDR1 MGHRA and CDR2 YSYEKL. The germline V and J ends were trimmed by 0 bases and 0 bases, with 12 bases remaining between them. The CDR3 runs 16 residues. The CDR3 region has the DNA TGCGCCAGCAGCCAAGAGGTGGCAGGGACCTCCTACGAGCAGTACTTC. It codes for CASSQEVAGTSYEQYF.

This clone was observed many times. The CDR3 DNA sequence: TGTGCCAGTATCGGGGACAGTAGGACTCAGCCCCAGCATTTT. This encodes CASIGDSRTQPQHF. The chain carries TRBV19 and TRBJ1-5, with 7 bases that match TRBD1. The V segment lost 7 bases and the J segment 6 bases; nucleotides outside the gene matches: 9. CDR3 size: 14 residues. Germline CDR1 and CDR2: LNHDA and SQIVND (reference sequence). Filled out from reference TRBV19 and TRBJ1-5, the complete variable domain reads DGGITQSPKYLFRKEGQNVTLSCEQNLNHDAMYWYRQDPGQGLRLIYYSQIVNDFQKGDIAEGYSVSREKKESFPLTVTSAQKNPTAFYLCASIGDSRTQPQHFGDGTRLSIL.

The chain couples TRBV6-6 to TRBJ1-2; 9 nucleotides line up with TRBD1. With 2 bases clipped from V and 7 bases from J, the junction kept 5 bases outside the gene matches. From germline, CDR1 is MNHNY and CDR2 SVGAGI (reference sequence). This CDR3 contains 14 residues. CDR3 protein: CASSYGQGKGGYTF. In nucleotides, the CDR3 is TGTGCCAGCAGTTACGGACAGGGGAAAGGTGGCTACACCTTC.

In the case of this clone: In the same sample, other DNA sequences code for this CDR3. This chain joins TRBV30 and TRBJ2-1; 8 nucleotides line up with TRBD1. The trim removed 2 bases at V and 8 bases at J, leaving 11 bases unmatched. Germline lookup yields CDR1 GTSNPN and CDR2 SVGIG (reference sequence). This CDR3 is 15 amino acids long. The CDR3 nucleotides read TGTGCCTGGAGTTTAGGACAGGGTAATTTGGATGAGCAGTTCTTC. It is translated as CAWSLGQGNLDEQFF.

V usage is TRBV4-3 and J usage is TRBJ2-1; TRBD2 agrees at 9 bases. CDR3 length: 14 amino acids. Trimming removed 7 bases from V and 6 bases from J; junction bases left unmatched: 7. Germline CDR1 LGHNA, CDR2 YSLEER. The CDR3: CASNPGLAVNEQFF. The DNA of the CDR3 is TGCGCCAGCAACCCGGGACTAGCCGTCAATGAGCAGTTCTTC.

The CDR3 nucleotides are TGTGCCAGTAGCACCACAGGGGGAACCTCCTACGAGCAGTACTTC. Its protein product is CASSTTGGTSYEQYF. The chain couples TRBV19 to TRBJ2-7; 8 bases are a match to TRBD1. CDR3 length: 15 amino acids. The J segment lost 0 bases and the V segment lost 6 bases, leaving 7 bases of the junction unmatched. CDR1 LNHDA and CDR2 SQIVND come from the germline V gene (reference sequence).

This chain connects TRBV2 to TRBJ2-5, with D perhaps matching TRBD1 or TRBD2 (5 bases each). There are 16 residues in the CDR3. V lost 0 bases and J lost 3, with 14 bases in between. The V gene's germline CDR1 is SNHLY and CDR2 FYNNEI. This chain's CDR3 is CASSEAGDLGKETQYF. In nucleotides, the CDR3 is TGTGCCAGCAGTGAAGCGGGGGACCTTGGAAAAGAGACCCAGTACTTC.

The chain employs TRBV5-3 and TRBJ1-1; 8 bases align to TRBD1. TRBV5-3 has ORF status, its function being uncertain. The CDR3 length is 15 residues. The V and J ends lost 3 bases and 2 bases, in that order; junction bases with no gene match: 6. CDR3: CARSSGQGNNTEAFF. In DNA, the CDR3 is TGTGCCAGAAGCTCAGGACAGGGCAATAACACTGAAGCTTTCTTT.